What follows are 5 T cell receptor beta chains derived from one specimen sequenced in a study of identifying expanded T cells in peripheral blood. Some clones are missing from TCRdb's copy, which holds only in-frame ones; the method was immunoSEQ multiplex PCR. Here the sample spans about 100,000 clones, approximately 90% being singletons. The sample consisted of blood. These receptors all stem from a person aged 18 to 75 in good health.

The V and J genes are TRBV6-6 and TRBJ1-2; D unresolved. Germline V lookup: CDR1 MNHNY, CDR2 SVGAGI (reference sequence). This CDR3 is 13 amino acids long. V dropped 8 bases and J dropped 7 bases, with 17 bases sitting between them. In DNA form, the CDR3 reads TGTGCCAGCCGGGGAGGCCAAGAGGGTGGCTACACCTTC. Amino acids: CASRGGQEGGYTF.

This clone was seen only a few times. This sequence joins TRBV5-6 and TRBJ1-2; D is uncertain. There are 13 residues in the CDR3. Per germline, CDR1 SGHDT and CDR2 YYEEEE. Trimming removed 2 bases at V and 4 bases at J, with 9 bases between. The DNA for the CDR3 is TGTGCCAGCAGCTTTGGGTTTTCCTATGGCTACACCTTC. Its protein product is CASSFGFSYGYTF. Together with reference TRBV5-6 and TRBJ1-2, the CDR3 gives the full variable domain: DAGVTQSPTHLIKTRGQQVTLRCSPKSGHDTVSWYQQALGQGPQFIFQYYEEEERQRGNFPDRFSGHQFPNYSSELNVNALLLGDSALYLCASSFGFSYGYTFGSGTRLTVV.

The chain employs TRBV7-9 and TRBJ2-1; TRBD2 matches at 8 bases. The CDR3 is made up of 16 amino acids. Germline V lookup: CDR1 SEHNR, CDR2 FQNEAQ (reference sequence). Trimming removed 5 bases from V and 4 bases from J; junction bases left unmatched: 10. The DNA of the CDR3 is TGTGCCAGCAGCCATCGCGGGGGGCCCGGGTACAATGAGCAGTTCTTC. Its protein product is CASSHRGGPGYNEQFF.

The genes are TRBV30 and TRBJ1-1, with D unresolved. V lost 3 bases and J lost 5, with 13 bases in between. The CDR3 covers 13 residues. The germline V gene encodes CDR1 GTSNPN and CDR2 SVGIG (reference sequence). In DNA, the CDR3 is TGTGCCTGGAGCCACAGTGGGCGGACTGAAGCTTTCTTT. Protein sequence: CAWSHSGRTEAFF.

The CDR3 sequence: CASSYSGQADGTQYF. CDR3 nucleotide sequence: TGTGCCAGCAGTTACAGCGGACAGGCTGATGGTACCCAGTACTTC. V gene TRBV6-6 combines with J gene TRBJ2-5, with 7 bases identical to TRBD1. Germline V CDR1 and CDR2: MNHNY, SVGAGI (reference sequence). The CDR3 has 15 residues. Trimming cost V 2 bases and J 8 bases; bases outside gene matches: 11.